This T cell receptor (beta chain) was sequenced in a study of cytomegalovirus exposure and HLA in healthy donors. Notes on the study in general: Altogether, 160 or so TCR beta chains were recorded as cytomegalovirus-associated. A later analysis found that most CMV-associated TCR beta chains appeared HLA-restricted. Presence/absence analyses supposed approximately even sequencing depth among donors.

As for this clone: The target antigen is unknown.

Germline V lookup: CDR1 MDHEN, CDR2 SYDVKM. The CDR3 is 15 residues long. V was clipped by 5 bases and J by 3 bases, with 16 bases between them. The PCR had 60 Vbeta and 13 Jbeta primers. Produced via immunoSEQ multiplex PCR; TCRdb's table is partial and in-frame only. The data show 250,000 to 350,000 clones, more than 80% seen once. The rearrangement joins TRBV28 to TRBJ1-1, with D maybe TRBD1 (6 bases). This receptor was identified in a man in his forties in good health and CMV-seropositive. The specimen sequenced was PBMCs. The CDR3 spells CASSPRGGADTEAFF. Written as DNA, the CDR3 is TGTGCCAGCAGTCCCCGCGGGGGGGCCGACACTGAAGCTTTCTTT.